What follows describes a single T cell receptor (beta chain). After removal of 5 bases from V and 4 bases from J, the junction contained 8 bases not matched to a gene. The CDR3 runs 14 residues. Germline V gene lookup returns CDR1 SNHLY and CDR2 FYNNEI. The sample belongs to a study of cytomegalovirus exposure and HLA in healthy donors. Background on the study: T cells numbering around 170 million yielded some 100 million unique TCR beta sequences in an earlier analysis.

60 Vbeta and 13 Jbeta primers were used in PCR. Generated by immunoSEQ multiplex PCR, the TCRdb table keeps only in-frame clones and is missing some. The sample carries under 200,000 clones, roughly two thirds recorded once. This sequence originates from a woman aged 25-40 years in good health and CMV-seronegative. The chain is built from TRBV2 and TRBJ2-7; TRBD1 aligns across 7 bases. Material for sequencing was PBMCs. This CDR3 reads CASSPRTGGYEQYF. CDR3 in DNA: TGTGCCAGCAGTCCAAGGACAGGCGGATACGAGCAGTACTTC.